The 15 T cell receptor beta chains below come from one sample, sequenced in a study of OX40 agonist ivuxolimab in advanced cancers. This table comes from immunoSEQ multiplex PCR, and its TCRdb copy is limited to in-frame clones, with some not included. The profile shows tens of thousands of clones, around 87% of them singletons. The specimen comprised CD4+ or CD8+ T cells sorted from blood, sampled in a trial of the OX40 agonist ivuxolimab. These receptors came from an adult with an advanced solid tumor such as melanoma, head and neck, liver or kidney cancer.

The V call is TRBV7-8, the J call TRBJ1-5; no clear D gene. The V gene's germline CDR1 is SGHVS and CDR2 FQNEAQ. V was pared by 2 bases and J by 5 bases, with 13 bases between. This CDR3 region has 15 residues. CDR3 loop: CASSLSVSSHQPQHF. CDR3 nucleotides: TGTGCCAGCAGCTTAAGCGTAAGCAGCCATCAGCCCCAGCATTTT. Variable domain in full (rest from reference TRBV7-8 and TRBJ1-5): GAGVSQSPRYKVAKRGQDVALRCDPISGHVSLFWYQQALGQGPEFLTYFQNEAQLDKSGLPSDRFFAERPEGSVSTLKIQRTQQEDSAVYLCASSLSVSSHQPQHFGDGTRLSIL.

The chain is built from TRBV2 and TRBJ1-1, with 8 positions matching TRBD1. This CDR3 comprises 15 residues. With V trimmed by 0 bases and J by 5 bases, 5 bases remained unmatched. CDR1 and CDR2 from the germline V gene are SNHLY and FYNNEI. This CDR3 is CASSEAGQGATEAFF. The CDR3 DNA sequence: TGTGCCAGCAGTGAAGCTGGGCAGGGGGCGACTGAAGCTTTCTTT.

This chain links TRBV13 with TRBJ1-2; 9 bases align to TRBD1. The trim removed 3 bases at V and 4 bases at J, leaving 3 bases unmatched. Germline V CDR1 and CDR2: PRHDT, FYEKMQ (reference sequence). CDR3 length: 14 amino acids. The CDR3 is CASSLGQGVYGYTF. CDR3 coding DNA: TGTGCCAGCAGCTTGGGACAGGGCGTCTATGGCTACACCTTC. The full variable domain, with the rest looked up from reference TRBV13 and TRBJ1-2, is AAGVIQSPRHLIKEKRETATLKCYPIPRHDTVYWYQQGPGQDPQFLISFYEKMQSDKGSIPDRFSAQQFSDYHSELNMSSLELGDSALYFCASSLGQGVYGYTFGSGTRLTVV.

CDR3 DNA sequence: TGTGCCAGCAGTTTACTGTCTAGCGGGGGGGTGGAGACCCAGTACTTC. Protein sequence: CASSLLSSGGVETQYF. The genes are TRBV27 and TRBJ2-5, with 12 bases aligning to TRBD2. The V gene's germline CDR1 is MNHEY and CDR2 SMNVEV (reference sequence). CDR3 length: 16 residues. V shed 2 bases and J 5 bases; nucleotides not matched to a gene: 6.

This clone came up once. The CDR3 coding sequence is TGTGCCAGCAACTCGGGGTGGGGCACTGAAGCTTTCTTT. Translating gives CASNSGWGTEAFF. This chain links TRBV9 with TRBJ1-1; unclear D gene. V shed 6 bases and J shed 4 bases, with 13 bases lying between them. From germline, CDR1 is SGDLS and CDR2 YYNGEE. The CDR3 sequence is 13 residues long.

The J gene is TRBJ1-1, the V gene TRBV5-4; TRBD1 is a possible D gene (6 bases). V was trimmed by 3 bases and J by 1 base, leaving 13 bases between them. Germline V gives CDR1 SGHNT, CDR2 YYREEE (reference sequence). This CDR3 contains 15 residues. For the CDR3, the DNA is TGTGCCAGCAGCTGGCGGCGGGACAAGAACACTGAAGCTTTCTTT. It yields the protein CASSWRRDKNTEAFF. Full variable domain (remainder filled in from reference TRBV5-4 and TRBJ1-1): ETGVTQSPTHLIKTRGQQVTLRCSSQSGHNTVSWYQQALGQGPQFIFQYYREEENGRGNFPPRFSGLQFPNYSSELNVNALELDDSALYLCASSWRRDKNTEAFFGQGTRLTVV.

The genes are TRBV6-6 and TRBJ1-6; TRBD1 matches at 9 bases. The length of the CDR3 is 15 residues. Germline CDR1 and CDR2: MNHNY and SVGAGI (reference sequence). V gave up 4 bases and J gave up 3 bases; unmatched junction bases: 1. The DNA for the CDR3 is TGTGCCAGCAGTTCGACAGGGGGCTATAATTCACCCCTCCACTTT. Its protein is CASSSTGGYNSPLHF.

This clone was seen only once. The rearrangement joins TRBV9 to TRBJ1-3, with unresolved D. Trimming took off 3 bases at V and 0 bases at J, with 7 bases between the two ends. Germline loops: CDR1 SGDLS, CDR2 YYNGEE. This CDR3 spans 14 amino acids. The CDR3 DNA follows: TGTGCCAGCAGCGGAGGGAGCTCTGGAAACACCATATATTTT. It specifies CASSGGSSGNTIYF.

The chain is built from TRBV5-4 and TRBJ2-1; possible D gene TRBD2, 6 bases. Germline CDR1 SGHNT, CDR2 YYREEE (reference sequence). The CDR3 is 13 residues long. With 2 bases removed from V and 10 bases from J, the gap between germline ends came to 13 bases. Here the CDR3 DNA reads TGTGCCAGCAGCTTCACCTCTGGGGGGGAGCAGTTCTTC. This translates into CASSFTSGGEQFF.

The chain recombines TRBV5-6 with TRBJ1-1; D is ambiguous. With 2 bases removed from V and 2 bases from J, the gap between germline ends came to 4 bases. Germline CDR1 SGHDT, CDR2 YYEEEE. The CDR3 spans 12 residues. CDR3 protein: CASSLSNTEAFF. The CDR3 DNA sequence: TGTGCCAGCAGCTTAAGTAACACTGAAGCTTTCTTT.

The chain joins TRBV5-4 to TRBJ2-1; possible D gene TRBD2, 5 bases. Germline V gene sequence: CDR1 SGHNT, CDR2 YYREEE (reference sequence). Trimming took 3 bases from V and 5 from J, leaving 15 bases between them. The CDR3 loop spans 15 amino acids. CDR3 amino acids: CASSSPRTGNNEQFF. CDR3 nucleotides: TGTGCCAGCAGCTCCCCACGGACGGGAAACAATGAGCAGTTCTTC. Complete variable domain (other parts from reference TRBV5-4 and TRBJ2-1): ETGVTQSPTHLIKTRGQQVTLRCSSQSGHNTVSWYQQALGQGPQFIFQYYREEENGRGNFPPRFSGLQFPNYSSELNVNALELDDSALYLCASSSPRTGNNEQFFGPGTRLTVL.

V gene TRBV7-9 combines with J gene TRBJ1-2; D is uncertain. Trimming left V 5 bases short and J 8 bases short, with 12 bases between. The length of the CDR3 is 12 residues. Germline CDR1 is SEHNR and CDR2 is FQNEAQ (reference sequence). The CDR3 region has the DNA TGTGCCAGCAGCCCCAGAACGGGGGGCTACACCTTC. Residues: CASSPRTGGYTF. The whole variable domain, remainder taken from reference TRBV7-9 and TRBJ1-2, is DTGVSQNPRHKITKRGQNVTFRCDPISEHNRLYWYRQTLGQGPEFLTYFQNEAQLEKSRLLSDRFSAERPKGSFSTLEIQRTEQGDSAMYLCASSPRTGGYTFGSGTRLTVV.

The chain uses TRBV10-1 and TRBJ2-3; TRBD1 aligns across 10 bases. The CDR3 is 15 amino acids. Germline V gene lookup returns CDR1 WNHNN and CDR2 SYGVQD (reference sequence). The junction had 5 bases not matched to a gene; V was cut back by 7 bases and J by 1 base. The CDR3 spells CASTLGTGGTDTQYF. The CDR3 DNA reads as TGCGCCAGCACCTTGGGGACAGGGGGCACAGATACGCAGTATTTT.

This rearrangement joins TRBV2 to TRBJ1-1; D ambiguous. Germline V gene lookup returns CDR1 SNHLY and CDR2 FYNNEI. This CDR3 spans 15 amino acids. Trimming cost V 3 bases and J 1 base, with 12 bases left between them. CDR3 DNA: TGTGCCAGCAGTGACGGATCCGGGAGGAACACTGAAGCTTTCTTT. Amino acid sequence: CASSDGSGRNTEAFF.

This clone came up once. The rearrangement uses TRBV11-2 and TRBJ2-1; 7 positions agree with TRBD1. Germline lookup yields CDR1 SGHAT and CDR2 FQNNGV. The CDR3 spans 14 residues. Germline trimming cut 4 bases from V and 6 bases from J; bases unmatched to any gene: 6. As DNA, the CDR3 is TGTGCCAGCAGCTCGACGACAGGGATCAATGAGCAGTTCTTC. This translates into CASSSTTGINEQFF.